Following are 7 T cell receptor beta chains from one sample sequenced in a study of cytomegalovirus exposure and HLA in healthy donors. A multiplex PCR was run with 60 Vbeta primers and 13 Jbeta primers. TCRdb's table, derived via immunoSEQ multiplex PCR, lists solely in-frame clones and lacks some. The profile shows around 64,000 clones, roughly 75% of them singletons. The source material was PBMCs. The receptors shown here come from a young man in good health and CMV-seropositive.

The chain joins TRBV19 to TRBJ2-7; TRBD1 aligns across 9 bases. There are 14 residues in the CDR3. The germline CDR1 and CDR2 sequences are LNHDA and SQIVND (reference sequence). V lost 6 bases, J lost 6 bases, and 9 bases stayed unmatched. CDR3: CASRNSGQGSEQYF. The DNA for the CDR3 is TGTGCCAGTAGGAATTCGGGACAGGGTTCCGAGCAGTACTTC.

This clone was detected only once. The chain has TRBV29-1 and TRBJ2-1; 8 nucleotides agree with TRBD2. Germline trimming cut 6 bases from V and 12 bases from J; bases unmatched to any gene: 13. The germline gives CDR1 SQVTM, CDR2 ANQGSEA. CDR3 length: 13 residues. CDR3 sequence reads: CSVGLGERRGQFF. Here the CDR3 DNA reads TGCAGCGTGGGACTAGGTGAAAGGCGGGGGCAGTTCTTC.

The CDR3 DNA sequence: TGTGCCAGTAGCTGGGGAGTACTAGGTCAAAGGGTTTATCAGCCCCAGCATTTT. Its protein product is CASSWGVLGQRVYQPQHF. The chain combines TRBV19 with TRBJ1-5, with D uncertain. The CDR3 totals 18 residues. CDR1 is LNHDA and CDR2 is SQIVND in the germline V gene (reference sequence). V lost 6 bases to trimming and J lost 5 bases, with 26 bases between them.

This clone was counted between two and nine times. The CDR3 sequence: CASSGQEANYGYTF. DNA of the CDR3: TGCGCCAGCAGTGGACAGGAGGCTAACTATGGCTACACCTTC. V and J are TRBV5-1 and TRBJ1-2; 7 bases are a match to TRBD1. The CDR3 runs 14 residues. V was clipped by 5 bases and J by 0 bases; unmatched bases: 4. Germline assignment: CDR1 SGHRS and CDR2 YFSETQ.

The chain has TRBV6-4 and TRBJ2-1, with 8 bases fitting TRBD2. This CDR3 region has 17 residues. After removal of 0 bases from V and 0 bases from J, the junction contained 4 bases not matched to a gene. Germline V gives CDR1 MRHNA, CDR2 SNTAGT. The CDR3 DNA is TGTGCCAGCAGTGACTCTCCGGGGGGGGTCTCCTACAATGAGCAGTTCTTC. Residues: CASSDSPGGVSYNEQFF.

This chain connects TRBV9 to TRBJ1-3, with TRBD1 as a possible D gene (5 bases). Germline CDR1 SGDLS, CDR2 YYNGEE. This CDR3 comprises 15 residues. V shed 0 bases and J shed 5 bases, with 12 bases lying between them. The CDR3 spells CASSVVGQGRNTIYF. CDR3 sequence (DNA): TGTGCCAGCAGCGTAGTGGGGCAGGGAAGAAACACCATATATTTT.

This clone was seen once. V is TRBV13 and J is TRBJ2-5, with 9 bases identical to TRBD2. The J call is in doubt because the DNA end fits TRBJ2-7 better. The CDR3 is 16 residues long. Germline CDR1 reads PRHDT; CDR2 reads FYEKMQ (reference sequence). The CDR3 loop is CASSSTTSGTTYEQYF. Here the CDR3 DNA reads TGTGCCAGCAGCTCGACGACTAGCGGTACCACCTACGAGCAGTACTTC.